This T cell receptor beta chain was captured in a study of graft-versus-host responses after intestinal transplantation. The repertoire was sequenced with immunoSEQ multiplex PCR; TCRdb's copy has only in-frame clones and lacks some. The sample shows more than 90,000 clones, approximately 92% of them seen only once. The germline V and J ends were trimmed by 0 bases and 2 bases, with 11 bases remaining between them. The CDR3 sequence is 15 residues long. Germline loops: CDR1 SGHRS, CDR2 YFSETQ. This clone appeared once. The antigen is unknown. V is TRBV5-1 and J is TRBJ1-1, with D possibly matching TRBD1 (5 bases). The clonotype originates from a human donor who received an intestinal transplant. The input for sequencing was unstimulated CD8+ T cells sorted from spleen or lymph node cells, taken before intestinal transplant. The CDR3 bases are TGCGCCAGCAGCTTGGATGGGGCGGGAAACACTGAAGCTTTCTTT. Its protein is CASSLDGAGNTEAFF. The full variable domain, its missing parts supplied by reference TRBV5-1 and TRBJ1-1, is KAGVTQTPRYLIKTRGQQVTLSCSPISGHRSVSWYQQTPGQGLQFLFEYFSETQRNKGNFPGRFSGRQFSNSRSEMNVSTLELGDSALYLCASSLDGAGNTEAFFGQGTRLTVV.